What follows describes a single TCR beta chain. Antigen: not known. The data belong to a study of T cell responses to AZD1222 COVID-19 vaccine. General observations from the study: Possibly, clonal diversity was underestimated; donors were largely white British and included more females. Vaccine-related CD4 TCRs covered spike, predominating at 160-218 and 743-854. Repertoires were collected only later (after the peak T cell response had occurred).

The junction had 11 bases not matched to a gene; V was cut back by 0 bases and J by 7 bases. The CDR3 contains 17 residues. Germline loops: CDR1 GTSNPN, CDR2 SVGIG (reference sequence). Generated by immunoSEQ multiplex PCR, the TCRdb table keeps only in-frame clones and is missing some. The table has 150,000 or so clones, 75% to 95% seen once. The chain couples TRBV30 to TRBJ2-1; 11 bases are shared with TRBD2. The origin of this receptor is an adult in good health. Source: peripheral blood, taken on day 0 of AZD1222 vaccination. For the CDR3, the DNA is TGTGCCTGGAGTGTACTACGGTCTAGCGGGGGGAAAAATGAGCAGTTCTTC. Its protein is CAWSVLRSSGGKNEQFF.